This T cell receptor beta chain was recovered during a study of prognosis after radiotherapy for stage I lung cancer. As for the study in general: None of the non-small cell lung cancer patients was considered medically operable.

The CDR3 runs 14 residues. V lost 6 bases, J lost 2 bases, and 10 bases lay in between. CDR1 is MDHEN and CDR2 is SYDVKM in the germline V gene. By frequency in the sample, this clonotype is medium-sized. Blood was drawn (around 5.8 milliliters of peripheral blood) at each of two time points. Template was genomic DNA; TCR beta CDR3 amplified in two multiplex PCR rounds. Specific primers for each TRBV and TRBJ gene were what first-round PCR used. Universal primers were what the second PCR round used. TCRdb reanalysed the multiplex PCR reads using MiXCR and keeps one entry per CDR3 protein. The sample holds 11,000 to 15,000 distinct CDR3 sequences, less than 45% seen once.

The chain is built from TRBV28 and TRBJ2-2; D might be TRBD1 or TRBD2, each matching 5 bases. Sequenced material: PBMCs, taken before or after stereotactic body radiation therapy (not recorded which). This clonotype was sampled from a donor aged 50 or older with non-small cell lung cancer. The CDR3 loop is CASRRGGNTGELFF. The CDR3 region has the DNA TGTGCCAGCAGACGTGGGGGAAACACCGGGGAGCTGTTTTTT.